One sample yielded the 17 T cell receptor beta chains listed below, sequenced in a study of identical twins. TCRdb reprocessed the 5' RACE reads via MiXCR and lists one record per CDR3 protein. The profile shows roughly 770,000 distinct CDR3 sequences, 15% to 20% of them singletons. The sample was also reused in another study, on T cells expressing NK-cell markers.

Sequencing was done on a sample of PBMCs. The receptors here all came from a woman under 30 in good health.

Only one count was recorded for this clonotype. The chain is built from TRBV11-2 and TRBJ2-7, with unresolved D. Looked up from germline, CDR1 is SGHAT and CDR2 is FQNNGV. The CDR3 sequence is 15 residues long. The V gene lost 1 base and the J gene lost 5 bases, with 15 bases spanning the gap. The CDR3 sequence: CASSLGPDPMNEQYF. As DNA, the CDR3 is TGTGCCAGCAGCTTAGGTCCCGACCCGATGAACGAGCAGTACTTC.

This clonotype was observed many times. The rearrangement links TRBV7-2 to TRBJ2-1; 13 nucleotides agree with TRBD2. V was pared by 5 bases and J by 4 bases, with 5 bases of the junction left unmatched. The CDR3 is made up of 16 amino acids. The V gene's germline CDR1 is SGHTA and CDR2 FQGNSA. CDR3 in DNA: TGTGCCAGCAGCGAGACTAGCGGGGGGACTTACAATGAGCAGTTCTTC. This sequence encodes CASSETSGGTYNEQFF.

This clonotype showed up just a few times. The chain is built from TRBV29-1 and TRBJ2-7; 12 bases map to TRBD2. The CDR3 runs 15 residues. V dropped 6 bases and J dropped 4; count of bases not matched to a gene: 10. Germline V gene sequence: CDR1 SQVTM, CDR2 ANQGSEA. CDR3 DNA sequence: TGCAGCGTACGGACTAGCGGGATACCGGCGTACGAGCAGTACTTC. Translation: CSVRTSGIPAYEQYF.

This clonotype was seen a handful of times. This chain connects TRBV7-2 to TRBJ2-7; no definite D call. The germline CDR1 and CDR2 sequences are SGHTA and FQGNSA. V lost 1 base and J lost 2, with 12 bases in between. CDR3 size: 15 residues. The CDR3 region is CASSLGATDTYEQYF. CDR3 sequence (DNA): TGTGCCAGCAGCTTAGGAGCTACTGACACCTACGAGCAGTACTTC.

V gene TRBV6-2 or TRBV6-3 combines with J gene TRBJ1-5; TRBD1 matches at 7 bases. V shed 5 bases and J 2 bases; nucleotides not matched to a gene: 12. The germline CDR1 and CDR2 sequences are MNHEY and SVGEGT. There are 17 residues in the CDR3. CDR3 coding DNA: TGTGCCAGCAGTACGGACAGGTTGGGAGGCGGCAATCAGCCCCAGCATTTT. It specifies CASSTDRLGGGNQPQHF.

The V call is TRBV27, the J call TRBJ2-2; perhaps TRBD1 as D (5 bases). The CDR3 has 16 residues. Trimming left V 3 bases short and J 1 base short, with 12 bases between. Germline V CDR1 and CDR2: MNHEY, SMNVEV (reference sequence). DNA of the CDR3: TGTGCCAGCAGTTTGTCTGGCCAGGGGAACACCGGGGAGCTGTTTTTT. It encodes CASSLSGQGNTGELFF.

The chain uses TRBV6-2 or TRBV6-3 and TRBJ2-7, with D uncertain. Trimming pared 6 bases from V and 3 bases from J, leaving 15 bases between. This CDR3 region has 14 residues. Germline V gene lookup returns CDR1 MNHEY and CDR2 SVGEGT. This chain's CDR3 is CASSLTFPNYEQYF. DNA for the CDR3: TGTGCCAGCAGCTTGACATTCCCCAACTACGAGCAGTACTTC.

This clonotype was seen a few times. V usage is TRBV20-1 and J usage is TRBJ2-4, with D possibly matching TRBD2 (6 bases). This CDR3 is 13 amino acids long. The V end lost 1 base, the J end lost 5 bases, and 9 bases lay between the germline ends. Germline CDR1 DFQATT, CDR2 SNEGSKA (reference sequence). CDR3 residues: CSARVREQNIQYF. The CDR3 nucleotides read TGCAGTGCTAGAGTACGGGAGCAAAACATTCAGTACTTC.

The gene calls are TRBV4-1 and TRBJ2-1; TRBD2 agrees at 10 bases. Germline V gene lookup returns CDR1 MGHRA and CDR2 YSYEKL. V lost 3 bases to trimming and J lost 8 bases; unmatched junction nucleotides: 13. The CDR3 contains 17 residues. For the CDR3, the DNA is TGCGCCAGCAGCCAGACCCCAGCGGGAGGGCCTAACCATGAGCAGTTCTTC. Translating gives CASSQTPAGGPNHEQFF.

This chain connects TRBV21-1 to TRBJ2-1; the D call of TRBD1 is as the table states it, not checked on the DNA. TRBV21-1 is recorded as a pseudogene. The CDR3 is 17 residues long. DNA for the CDR3: TGTGCCAGCAGCAAAAATCCGGGATTTTTCTCCTACAATGAGCAGTTCTTC. Protein sequence: CASSKNPGFFSYNEQFF.

J is TRBJ2-2 and V is TRBV6-1; D ambiguous. This CDR3 contains 14 residues. The germline V and J ends were trimmed by 7 bases and 1 base, with 10 bases remaining between them. Germline loops: CDR1 MNHNS, CDR2 SASEGT. The CDR3 bases are TGTGCCAGCACTCGACTTCTGAACACCGGGGAGCTGTTTTTT. Translation: CASTRLLNTGELFF.

This rearrangement joins TRBV11-2 to TRBJ2-3; D not certain. Per the germline V gene, CDR1 is SGHAT and CDR2 is FQNNGV. The CDR3 runs 17 residues. The V end was cut by 5 bases, the J end by 0 bases, with 18 bases between. The CDR3 DNA follows: TGTGCCAGCAGCCGAACGCACCAGCCTTCTAGCACAGATACGCAGTATTTT. Translating gives CASSRTHQPSSTDTQYF.

This clonotype appeared a few times. V and J are TRBV20-1 and TRBJ2-1, with D perhaps TRBD2 (5 bases). The length of the CDR3 is 13 residues. Germline loops: CDR1 DFQATT, CDR2 SNEGSKA (reference sequence). Trimming took off 0 bases at V and 7 bases at J, with 10 bases between the two ends. The chain's CDR3 is CSARDPGKNEQFF. The CDR3 nucleotides are TGCAGTGCTAGAGACCCCGGGAAGAATGAGCAGTTCTTC.

V usage is TRBV7-8 and J usage is TRBJ2-1; D is possibly TRBD1 or TRBD2 (5 bases each). CDR1 and CDR2 from the germline V gene are SGHVS and FQNEAQ. This CDR3 is 15 amino acids long. V lost 6 bases and J lost 2, with 14 bases in between. CDR3 DNA: TGTGCCAGCAGTCGGGGCCTCGGGGCCTACAATGAGCAGTTCTTC. Protein product: CASSRGLGAYNEQFF.

The rearrangement joins TRBV29-1 to TRBJ1-1; perhaps TRBD1 as D (5 bases). Germline CDR1 is SQVTM and CDR2 is ANQGSEA. There are 13 residues in the CDR3. V was cut by 5 bases and J by 5 bases, with 15 bases left in between. CDR3 DNA: TGCAGCGTTCGATGGGGGGTAGGGACTGAAGCTTTCTTT. Amino acids: CSVRWGVGTEAFF.

This clonotype was counted a single time. The chain combines TRBV6-1 with TRBJ2-3; no clear D gene. The CDR3 totals 14 residues. Germline-derived CDR1 and CDR2 are MNHNS and SASEGT. V lost 1 base and J lost 1, with 6 bases in between. The CDR3 reads CASSEDAGTDTQYF. Written as DNA, the CDR3 is TGTGCCAGCAGTGAAGATGCCGGCACAGATACGCAGTATTTT.

This CDR3 reads CASSVRGGVTDTQYF. In DNA form, the CDR3 reads TGTGCCAGCAGCGTCCGGGGGGGCGTCACAGATACGCAGTATTTT. The chain couples TRBV7-2 to TRBJ2-3, with 8 bases matching TRBD2. V dropped 5 bases and J dropped 2; count of bases not matched to a gene: 6. The CDR3 has 15 residues. Germline loops: CDR1 SGHTA, CDR2 FQGNSA.